This T cell receptor (beta chain) was identified during a study of beta chain features in type 1 diabetes. Study conclusions and caveats: PCR might show a preference for shorter templates, equally across patients and controls.

About this clone: Its antigen is not identified.

Every isolated RNA sample was fully reverse transcribed, so sequencing captured expressed TCRB transcripts. Using immunoSEQ multiplex PCR, the repertoire was profiled, and TCRdb retains in-frame clones only, with some absent. The table has about 140,000 clones, 9.5% to 10% seen once. All of the sorted populations showed purity greater than 95%. In germline, CDR1 is MDHEN, CDR2 SYDVKM. The CDR3 is 14 residues long. The ends were cut back, 4 bases at V and 3 bases at J, with 10 bases in the middle. This TCR was recovered from a woman aged 40 to 50 in good health. The chain is built from TRBV28 and TRBJ1-5, with no clear D. Sequenced input: central memory CD4+ T cells from blood. The DNA of the CDR3 is TGTGCCAGCAGTTCCCCGTCCTTCAATCAGCCCCAGCATTTT. Amino acids: CASSSPSFNQPQHF.